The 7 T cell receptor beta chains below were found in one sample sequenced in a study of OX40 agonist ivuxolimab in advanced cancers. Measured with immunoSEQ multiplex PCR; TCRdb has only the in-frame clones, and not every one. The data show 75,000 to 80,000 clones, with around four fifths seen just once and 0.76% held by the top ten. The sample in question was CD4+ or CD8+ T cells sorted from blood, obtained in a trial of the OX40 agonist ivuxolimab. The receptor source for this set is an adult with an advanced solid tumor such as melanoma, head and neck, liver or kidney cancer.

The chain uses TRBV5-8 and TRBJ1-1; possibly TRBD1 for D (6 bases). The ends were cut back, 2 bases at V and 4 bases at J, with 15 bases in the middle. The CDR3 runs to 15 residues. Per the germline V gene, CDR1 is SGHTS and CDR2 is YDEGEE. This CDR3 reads CASSLPGEVGTEAFF. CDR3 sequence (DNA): TGTGCCAGCAGCTTACCAGGGGAAGTGGGCACTGAAGCTTTCTTT.

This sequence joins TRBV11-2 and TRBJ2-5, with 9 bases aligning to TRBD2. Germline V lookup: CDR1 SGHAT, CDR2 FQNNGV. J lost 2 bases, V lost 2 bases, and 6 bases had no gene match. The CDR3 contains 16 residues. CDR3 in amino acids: CASSLSSSGGQETQYF. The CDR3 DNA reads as TGTGCCAGCAGCTTAAGTAGTAGCGGGGGACAAGAGACCCAGTACTTC.

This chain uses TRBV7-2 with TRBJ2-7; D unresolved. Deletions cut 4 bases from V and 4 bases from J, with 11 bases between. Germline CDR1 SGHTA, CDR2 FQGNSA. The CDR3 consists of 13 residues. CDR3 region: CASSSAQQYEQYF. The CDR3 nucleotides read TGTGCCAGCAGCTCAGCCCAACAATACGAGCAGTACTTC.

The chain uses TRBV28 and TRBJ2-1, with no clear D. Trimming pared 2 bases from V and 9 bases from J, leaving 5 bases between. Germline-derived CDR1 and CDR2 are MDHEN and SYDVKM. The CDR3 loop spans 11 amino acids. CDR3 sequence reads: CASSLPSEQFF. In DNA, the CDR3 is TGTGCCAGCAGTTTACCAAGTGAGCAGTTCTTC.

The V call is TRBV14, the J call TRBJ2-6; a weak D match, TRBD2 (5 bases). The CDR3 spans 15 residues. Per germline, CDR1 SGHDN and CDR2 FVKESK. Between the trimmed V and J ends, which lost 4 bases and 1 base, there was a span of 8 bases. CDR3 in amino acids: CASSPPGSGANVLTF. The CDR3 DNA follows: TGTGCCAGCAGCCCGCCGGGATCTGGGGCCAACGTCCTGACTTTC.

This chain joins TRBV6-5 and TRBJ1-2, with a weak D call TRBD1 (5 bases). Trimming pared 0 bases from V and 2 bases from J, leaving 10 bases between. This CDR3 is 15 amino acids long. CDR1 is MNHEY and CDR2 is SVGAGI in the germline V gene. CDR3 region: CASSYSRAGNYGYTF. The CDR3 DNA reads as TGTGCCAGCAGTTACTCGAGAGCAGGGAACTATGGCTACACCTTC.

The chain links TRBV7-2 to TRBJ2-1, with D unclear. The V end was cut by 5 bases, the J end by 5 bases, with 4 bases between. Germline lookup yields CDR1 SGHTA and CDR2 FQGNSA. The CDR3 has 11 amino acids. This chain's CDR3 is CASSLDNEQFF. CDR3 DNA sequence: TGTGCCAGCAGCCTCGACAATGAGCAGTTCTTC.